Below, 23 T cell receptor beta chains from the same sample are listed, as sequenced in a study of blood T cell repertoires in COVID-19. Assay: immunoSEQ multiplex PCR; the TCRdb copy retains only in-frame clones and omits some. This table holds 190,000 or so clones, around 85% found once. The material sequenced was peripheral blood. Receptors originate from a man in his fifties or sixties with COVID-19, enrolled during active disease.

This chain joins TRBV5-4 and TRBJ1-5, with D perhaps matching TRBD1 (6 bases). V gave up 2 bases and J gave up 4 bases, with 13 bases separating them. The germline CDR1 and CDR2 sequences are SGHNT and YYREEE (reference sequence). The CDR3 runs 15 residues. The CDR3 coding sequence is TGTGCCAGCAGCTTCGGGACACAAAAGAATCAGCCCCAGCATTTT. It specifies CASSFGTQKNQPQHF.

The chain carries TRBV7-8 and TRBJ1-1; 7 bases map to TRBD1. The CDR3 totals 15 residues. After removal of 4 bases from V and 1 base from J, the junction contained 6 bases not matched to a gene. Germline V gene lookup returns CDR1 SGHVS and CDR2 FQNEAQ. The CDR3 region is CASSSTGTENTEAFF. CDR3 in DNA: TGTGCCAGCAGCTCCACCGGGACAGAGAACACTGAAGCTTTCTTT.

The CDR3, as DNA: TGCAGCGTCCTTGGGACAGCCCAGACCATATATTTT. Protein: CSVLGTAQTIYF. This chain links TRBV29-1 with TRBJ1-3; TRBD1 aligns across 7 bases. This CDR3 is built from 12 residues. Unmatched junction bases numbered 9, after V lost 6 bases and J lost 10 bases. Germline V lookup: CDR1 SQVTM, CDR2 ANQGSEA. Based on the CDR3 plus reference TRBV29-1 and TRBJ1-3, the full variable domain is SAVISQKPSRDICQRGTSLTIQCQVDSQVTMMFWYRQQPGQSLTLIATANQGSEATYESGFVIDKFPISRPNLTFSTLTVSNMSPEDSSIYLCSVLGTAQTIYFGEGSWLTVV.

There are a few counts of this clone. The V call is TRBV29-1, the J call TRBJ1-2; possible D gene TRBD1, 5 bases. CDR1 SQVTM and CDR2 ANQGSEA come from the germline V gene. Between the trimmed V and J ends, which lost 3 bases and 1 base, there was a span of 15 bases. The CDR3 sequence is 15 residues long. This chain's CDR3 is CSVDTPTEINYGYTF. CDR3 nucleotides: TGCAGCGTTGATACCCCGACAGAGATTAACTATGGCTACACCTTC. Looking up the rest from reference TRBV29-1 and TRBJ1-2 gives the full variable domain: SAVISQKPSRDICQRGTSLTIQCQVDSQVTMMFWYRQQPGQSLTLIATANQGSEATYESGFVIDKFPISRPNLTFSTLTVSNMSPEDSSIYLCSVDTPTEINYGYTFGSGTRLTVV.

V gene TRBV2 combines with J gene TRBJ2-1, with TRBD1 identical over 8 bases. The CDR3 is 15 residues long. CDR1 and CDR2 (germline): SNHLY, FYNNEI. Trimming cost V 4 bases and J 4 bases; bases outside gene matches: 6. CDR3 DNA: TGTGCCAGCAGTGTAATGGACAGGGTGTACAATGAGCAGTTCTTC. Translation: CASSVMDRVYNEQFF.

V is TRBV6-5 and J is TRBJ1-2, with D perhaps matching TRBD1 (5 bases). Germline V gene data show CDR1 as MNHEY and CDR2 as SVGAGI. The CDR3 has 13 amino acids. V was shortened by 6 bases and J by 8 bases, with 16 bases between the two germline ends. CDR3 loop: CASRYTGVSGYTF. The CDR3 DNA is TGTGCCAGCAGATATACGGGGGTGTCCGGCTACACCTTC.

The V and J genes are TRBV18 and TRBJ1-6; D not resolved. V was trimmed by 2 bases and J by 9 bases, leaving 8 bases between them. Germline V gives CDR1 KGHSH, CDR2 LQKENI. This CDR3 spans 13 amino acids. CDR3 nucleotide sequence: TGTGCCAGCTCACCAACCGAGGGTTCACCCCTCCACTTT. Translating gives CASSPTEGSPLHF.

In nucleotides, the CDR3 is TGTGCCAGCAGTCAACCAGGGGCTCCTGGAGCTTTCTTT. Residues: CASSQPGAPGAFF. The rearrangement links TRBV28 to TRBJ1-1, with a weak D call TRBD1 (6 bases). V shed 5 bases and J shed 10 bases, with 17 bases lying between them. Germline CDR1 MDHEN, CDR2 SYDVKM. The CDR3 is 13 residues long. Drawing the rest from reference TRBV28 and TRBJ1-1, the complete variable domain is DVKVTQSSRYLVKRTGEKVFLECVQDMDHENMFWYRQDPGLGLRLIYFSYDVKMKEKGDIPEGYSVSREKKERFSLILESASTNQTSMYLCASSQPGAPGAFFGQGTRLTVV.

The gene calls are TRBV24-1 and TRBJ2-1; the match to TRBD2 covers 7 bases. From germline, CDR1 is KGHDR and CDR2 SFDVKD. Trimming cost V 8 bases and J 0 bases; bases outside gene matches: 6. The CDR3 is 15 amino acids. In nucleotides, the CDR3 is TGTGCCACCAATAGCGGGTCCAACTCCTACAATGAGCAGTTCTTC. It specifies CATNSGSNSYNEQFF.

This clone was detected a few times. The chain recombines TRBV5-5 with TRBJ2-7; 7 bases are shared with TRBD1. Germline values: CDR1 SGHKS, CDR2 YYEKEE (reference sequence). The CDR3 sequence is 16 residues long. V lost 4 bases and J lost 0; bases outside the gene matches: 10. The CDR3 DNA follows: TGTGCCAGCAGCGGAGATCTGACAGGGAACTCCTACGAGCAGTACTTC. This sequence encodes CASSGDLTGNSYEQYF.

The rearrangement joins TRBV28 to TRBJ2-2, with D maybe TRBD1 (6 bases). V was pared by 7 bases and J by 4 bases, with 10 bases between. CDR1 MDHEN and CDR2 SYDVKM come from the germline V gene. The CDR3 is made up of 13 amino acids. CDR3 nucleotides: TGTGCCAGCAACACAGGGAGCACCGGGGAGCTGTTTTTT. Residues: CASNTGSTGELFF. Full variable domain (missing parts from reference TRBV28 and TRBJ2-2): DVKVTQSSRYLVKRTGEKVFLECVQDMDHENMFWYRQDPGLGLRLIYFSYDVKMKEKGDIPEGYSVSREKKERFSLILESASTNQTSMYLCASNTGSTGELFFGEGSRLTVL.

V gene TRBV11-2 combines with J gene TRBJ2-1; D might be TRBD2 (6 bases). Germline loops: CDR1 SGHAT, CDR2 FQNNGV. CDR3 length equals 16 residues. V lost 3 bases to trimming and J lost 3 bases, with 15 bases between them. The CDR3 spells CASSFGYGSNYNEQFF. The CDR3 nucleotides are TGTGCCAGCAGCTTCGGTTACGGGAGCAACTACAATGAGCAGTTCTTC.

The CDR3 spells CSALGQGSTGELFF. The CDR3 DNA follows: TGCAGCGCTTTAGGACAGGGGAGCACCGGGGAGCTGTTTTTT. The chain recombines TRBV29-1 with TRBJ2-2, with 9 bases fitting TRBD1. V lost 7 bases and J lost 4; bases outside the gene matches: 7. The CDR3 runs 14 residues. Germline-derived CDR1 and CDR2 are SQVTM and ANQGSEA.

This chain uses TRBV11-3 with TRBJ2-5, with 8 bases matching TRBD2. Per germline, CDR1 SGHNT and CDR2 YENEEA. J gave up 5 bases and V 3 bases, and 2 bases lay outside the gene matches. The CDR3 covers 13 residues. DNA for the CDR3: TGTGCCAGCAGCTTCAGCGGGAGTGAGACCCAGTACTTC. Encoded protein: CASSFSGSETQYF. Together with reference TRBV11-3 and TRBJ2-5, the CDR3 gives the full variable domain: EAGVVQSPRYKIIEKKQPVAFWCNPISGHNTLYWYLQNLGQGPELLIRYENEEAVDDSQLPKDRFSAERLKGVDSTLKIQPAELGDSAVYLCASSFSGSETQYFGPGTRLLVL.

V is TRBV5-8 and J is TRBJ1-4; D remains unclear. V dropped 2 bases and J dropped 8 bases, with 13 bases sitting between them. The CDR3 length is 14 residues. Germline V gene sequence: CDR1 SGHTS, CDR2 YDEGEE. In DNA form, the CDR3 reads TGTGCCAGCAGCTTTCGACGGAGGCAAGAAAAACTGTTTTTT. Protein sequence: CASSFRRRQEKLFF.

The J gene is TRBJ1-5, the V gene TRBV10-3; tentatively, D is TRBD1 (6 bases). V was cut by 10 bases and J by 0 bases, with 13 bases left in between. CDR1 and CDR2 from the germline V gene are ENHRY and SYGVKD. The length of the CDR3 is 14 residues. In DNA form, the CDR3 reads TGTGCCACCAATACGGACAGTAGCAATCAGCCCCAGCATTTT. Translating it yields CATNTDSSNQPQHF.

The chain combines TRBV28 with TRBJ1-2; possible D gene TRBD1, 5 bases. Deletions cut 6 bases from V and 4 bases from J, with 9 bases between. Per the germline V gene, CDR1 is MDHEN and CDR2 is SYDVKM. CDR3 length: 12 amino acids. The CDR3 here is CASSQGAYGYTF. DNA for the CDR3: TGTGCCAGCAGCCAAGGGGCCTATGGCTACACCTTC.

The chain links TRBV7-9 to TRBJ2-7, with D possibly TRBD1 on 5 matching bases. V lost 3 bases, J lost 2 bases, and 11 bases lay in between. This CDR3 has 14 amino acids. Per germline, CDR1 SEHNR and CDR2 FQNEAQ (reference sequence). The CDR3 here is CASSFDSRPYEQYF. The CDR3 DNA is TGTGCCAGCAGCTTTGACAGTCGACCCTACGAGCAGTACTTC.

The gene calls are TRBV28 and TRBJ1-2, with 8 bases fitting TRBD1. V lost 2 bases and J lost 0; bases outside the gene matches: 8. The CDR3 has 17 amino acids. Germline V gene data show CDR1 as MDHEN and CDR2 as SYDVKM. CDR3 in amino acids: CASSLLGQGESNYGYTF. CDR3 nucleotides: TGTGCCAGCAGTTTACTAGGACAGGGAGAGTCTAACTATGGCTACACCTTC.

This sequence joins TRBV28 and TRBJ2-7; 10 bases agree with TRBD2. J gave up 3 bases and V 8 bases, and 16 bases lay outside the gene matches. CDR1 is MDHEN and CDR2 is SYDVKM in the germline V gene. The CDR3 has 17 amino acids. CDR3 loop: CASDPGALAGVHYEQYF. The DNA for the CDR3 is TGTGCCAGCGATCCTGGTGCGCTAGCGGGAGTCCACTACGAGCAGTACTTC.

The genes are TRBV11-1 and TRBJ2-2, with D unresolved. The germline gives CDR1 SGHAT, CDR2 FQDESV (reference sequence). This CDR3 is built from 14 residues. The germline V and J ends were trimmed by 5 bases and 1 base, with 8 bases remaining between them. CDR3 amino acids: CASSLLLNTGELFF. The CDR3 DNA is TGTGCCAGCAGCCTCCTTTTGAACACCGGGGAGCTGTTTTTT.

The CDR3 DNA reads TGTGCCAGCAGCAACGGAAGGGGGCGAATCACAGATACGCAGTATTTT. It codes for CASSNGRGRITDTQYF. The genes are TRBV21-1 and TRBJ2-3; the table gives TRBD1 as D, unverified against the DNA. TRBV21-1 is a pseudogene segment. The CDR3 is made up of 16 amino acids.

The V call is TRBV15, the J call TRBJ1-1, with a possible D match to TRBD1 (5 bases). The CDR3 covers 14 residues. Per the germline V gene, CDR1 is LNHNV and CDR2 is YYDKDF (reference sequence). Trimming shortened V by 0 bases and J by 2 bases, and 7 bases separated the two germline ends. The CDR3 sequence is CATSRDQGNTEAFF. The DNA of the CDR3 is TGTGCCACCAGCAGAGACCAGGGTAACACTGAAGCTTTCTTT.